Below, 30 T cell receptor beta chains from the same sample are listed, as sequenced in a study of T-cell reconstitution after alpha-beta-depleted transplantation in children. The TCRbeta library was prepared with unique molecular identifiers. TCRdb reanalysed the PCR reads using MiXCR and keeps one entry per CDR3 protein. This table has roughly 340,000 distinct CDR3 sequences, about 16% appearing once. The starting material was PBMCs, mostly from graft donor cells, obtained 360 days after TCRalphabeta/CD19-depleted stem cell transplant. The receptors were gathered from a male patient under 10 years old who had a stem cell transplant for acute lymphoblastic leukemia, so the T cells may come from the graft donor.

This clonotype was observed a single time. The chain employs TRBV5-5 and TRBJ2-3; no clear D. The CDR3 sequence is 13 residues long. Germline assignment: CDR1 SGHKS and CDR2 YYEKEE (reference sequence). The V end was cut by 2 bases, the J end by 6 bases, with 10 bases between. This CDR3 reads CASSLPPRDTQYF. CDR3 nucleotides: TGTGCCAGCAGCTTACCCCCCCGGGATACGCAGTATTTT.

This clonotype was counted between two and nine times. The chain joins TRBV3-1 to TRBJ2-7, with D perhaps TRBD1 (6 bases). Trimming took 0 bases from V and 2 from J, leaving 14 bases between them. From germline, CDR1 is LGHDT and CDR2 YNNKEL (reference sequence). CDR3 length: 16 residues. The CDR3 reads CASSQEPTGQAYEQYF. In DNA form, the CDR3 reads TGTGCCAGCAGCCAAGAGCCGACAGGTCAAGCCTACGAGCAGTACTTC.

The chain uses TRBV20-1 and TRBJ2-2; 7 bases fit TRBD2. CDR1 DFQATT and CDR2 SNEGSKA come from the germline V gene (reference sequence). V shed 1 base and J 6 bases; nucleotides not matched to a gene: 8. This CDR3 comprises 15 residues. The CDR3 bases are TGCAGTGCTAGAGGCGCGGGAGTGGTTCCCGGGGAGCTGTTTTTT. Its protein is CSARGAGVVPGELFF.

This clonotype was observed a few times. This rearrangement joins TRBV27 to TRBJ2-1; tentatively, D is TRBD2 (6 bases). Trimming shortened V by 1 base and J by 9 bases, and 13 bases separated the two germline ends. Germline V gene lookup returns CDR1 MNHEY and CDR2 SMNVEV (reference sequence). The CDR3 is made up of 14 amino acids. CDR3 bases: TGTGCCAGCAGTTTATTTGGGCCCGGGGGTGAGCAGTTCTTC. Residues: CASSLFGPGGEQFF.

The chain recombines TRBV11-2 with TRBJ2-2, with 10 bases fitting TRBD2. Germline values: CDR1 SGHAT, CDR2 FQNNGV. CDR3 size: 18 residues. Trimming at V came to 2 bases and at J to 7 bases, leaving 13 bases not matched to a gene. This CDR3 reads CASSLWGLAGDFGGELFF. In DNA form, the CDR3 reads TGTGCCAGCAGCTTATGGGGGCTAGCGGGAGATTTCGGCGGGGAGCTGTTTTTT.

The J gene is TRBJ1-5, the V gene TRBV12-3 or TRBV12-4, with 7 positions matching TRBD1. V lost 7 bases, J lost 4 bases, and 7 bases stayed unmatched. The CDR3 spans 14 residues. The CDR3 DNA reads as TGTGCCAGCACCCTTGGGACAGCAAATCAGCCCCAGCATTTT. Its translation: CASTLGTANQPQHF.

Ten or more counts support this clonotype. V is TRBV18 and J is TRBJ1-1; a weak D match, TRBD1 (5 bases). This CDR3 spans 14 amino acids. Germline V gene lookup returns CDR1 KGHSH and CDR2 LQKENI. V was clipped by 6 bases and J by 6 bases, with 17 bases between them. DNA for the CDR3: TGTGCCAGCTCGGCGTATCAGGGTTCTCCTGAAGCTTTCTTT. Protein sequence: CASSAYQGSPEAFF.

This chain connects TRBV7-3 to TRBJ2-1, with TRBD2 matching 7 bases. With V trimmed by 1 base and J by 4 bases, 7 bases remained unmatched. The CDR3 is 16 residues long. Per germline, CDR1 SGHTA and CDR2 FQGTGA. This chain's CDR3 is CASSLRVGGLYNEQFF. The CDR3 nucleotides are TGTGCCAGCAGCTTAAGGGTGGGAGGGCTTTACAATGAGCAGTTCTTC.

The chain is built from TRBV12-3 or TRBV12-4 and TRBJ2-1, with 8 bases that match TRBD2. V shed 6 bases and J 2 bases; nucleotides not matched to a gene: 6. The CDR3 totals 15 residues. The CDR3 reads CASRELAGPYNEQFF. The CDR3 DNA follows: TGTGCCAGCAGGGAATTAGCGGGACCCTACAATGAGCAGTTCTTC.

Ten or more counts support this clonotype. V is TRBV5-5 and J is TRBJ2-3; D might be TRBD2 (5 bases). Trimming left V 10 bases short and J 0 bases short, with 18 bases between. The germline gives CDR1 SGHKS, CDR2 YYEKEE (reference sequence). The CDR3 runs 15 residues. CDR3 DNA: TGTGCCTCCCGAAGAGAGGGTTCTAGCACAGATACGCAGTATTTT. Its translation: CASRREGSSTDTQYF. The full variable domain, with the rest looked up from reference TRBV5-5 and TRBJ2-3, is DAGVTQSPTHLIKTRGQQVTLRCSPISGHKSVSWYQQVLGQGPQFIFQYYEKEERGRGNFPDRFSARQFPNYSSELNVNALLLGDSALYLCASRREGSSTDTQYFGPGTRLTVL.

The chain carries TRBV20-1 and TRBJ1-1, with 8 bases identical to TRBD1. From germline, CDR1 is DFQATT and CDR2 SNEGSKA (reference sequence). Trimming took 3 bases from V and 1 from J; bases not matched to a gene: 7. This CDR3 region has 15 residues. The CDR3 DNA reads TGCAGTGCTAGCGGCCCGACAGGGGCGAACACTGAAGCTTTCTTT. Translating gives CSASGPTGANTEAFF.

This clonotype showed up just a few times. The V call is TRBV20-1, the J call TRBJ1-5; the D is unclear. Germline CDR1 and CDR2: DFQATT and SNEGSKA (reference sequence). Trimming left V 0 bases short and J 5 bases short, with 5 bases between. The CDR3 totals 12 residues. The CDR3 spells CSARDRDQPQHF. DNA for the CDR3: TGCAGTGCTAGAGATAGGGATCAGCCCCAGCATTTT.

At least ten counts were recorded for this clonotype. One end of the junction fails to match germline, which may point to a read error. CDR3 DNA: TGTGCCACCAGTGGGCGAGGCACTGAAGCTTTCTTT. Translated, it gives CATSGRGTEAFF. The chain uses TRBV6-5 and TRBJ1-1, with no clear D. The V gene's germline CDR1 is MNHEY and CDR2 SVGAGI. This CDR3 has 12 residues.

This clonotype was seen a few times. The chain joins TRBV9 to TRBJ2-3; D possibly corresponds to TRBD2 (6 bases). Germline CDR1 is SGDLS and CDR2 is YYNGEE. Between the trimmed V and J ends, which lost 6 bases and 1 base, there was a span of 9 bases. The CDR3 extends over 13 amino acids. CDR3 bases: TGTGCCAGCACGGGGGACGGCACAGATACGCAGTATTTT. Translation: CASTGDGTDTQYF. The full variable domain, with the rest looked up from reference TRBV9 and TRBJ2-3, is DSGVTQTPKHLITATGQRVTLRCSPRSGDLSVYWYQQSLDQGLQFLIQYYNGEERAKGNILERFSAQQFPDLHSELNLSSLELGDSALYFCASTGDGTDTQYFGPGTRLTVL.

This clonotype was observed a few times. V usage is TRBV7-6 and J usage is TRBJ2-1; no firm D call. Germline CDR1 is SGHVS and CDR2 is FNYEAQ. V lost 2 bases, J lost 7 bases, and 9 bases lay in between. This CDR3 comprises 13 residues. The CDR3 bases are TGTGCCAGCAGCTTACTAGGACCGAATGAGCAGTTCTTC. Its protein is CASSLLGPNEQFF.

The rearrangement uses TRBV28 and TRBJ2-7, with TRBD1 matching 7 bases. Trimming took 5 bases from V and 1 from J; bases not matched to a gene: 8. The CDR3 contains 15 residues. Germline CDR1 MDHEN, CDR2 SYDVKM. CDR3 in DNA: TGTGCCAGCAGTGAACCGGGACAGACGTCCTACGAGCAGTACTTC. Amino acids: CASSEPGQTSYEQYF. Full variable domain (remainder filled in from reference TRBV28 and TRBJ2-7): DVKVTQSSRYLVKRTGEKVFLECVQDMDHENMFWYRQDPGLGLRLIYFSYDVKMKEKGDIPEGYSVSREKKERFSLILESASTNQTSMYLCASSEPGQTSYEQYFGPGTRLTVT.

The chain combines TRBV11-2 with TRBJ2-4, with D possibly being TRBD1 (6 bases). The CDR3 is 16 amino acids. Germline V gene data show CDR1 as SGHAT and CDR2 as FQNNGV. The V end lost 0 bases, the J end lost 6 bases, and 15 bases lay between the germline ends. For the CDR3, the DNA is TGTGCCAGCAGCTTAGAGGAAATGGGGACAAGAAACATTCAGTACTTC. The encoded protein is CASSLEEMGTRNIQYF.

This clonotype was observed a few times. The chain combines TRBV12-3 or TRBV12-4 with TRBJ2-3, with unresolved D. The CDR3 loop spans 15 amino acids. Trimming cost V 2 bases and J 6 bases, with 15 bases left between them. The chain's CDR3 is CASSLLGTSWDTQYF. CDR3 sequence (DNA): TGTGCCAGCAGTTTACTCGGTACGTCCTGGGATACGCAGTATTTT.

This clonotype was detected only a few times. The chain links TRBV28 to TRBJ1-5; D is perhaps TRBD1 (6 bases). Germline V lookup: CDR1 MDHEN, CDR2 SYDVKM. This CDR3 region has 17 residues. V dropped 6 bases and J dropped 0 bases, with 18 bases sitting between them. CDR3 bases: TGTGCCAGCAGACGGACAGCGATCGGGAATAGCAATCAGCCCCAGCATTTT. Amino acids: CASRRTAIGNSNQPQHF.

This clonotype was counted many times. The genes are TRBV6-1 and TRBJ2-1; 12 bases agree with TRBD2. This CDR3 contains 15 residues. V trimming: 6 bases; J trimming: 4 bases; junction bases outside the gene matches: 4. Germline CDR1 MNHNS, CDR2 SASEGT. CDR3 amino acids: CASSRTSGEYNEQFF. CDR3 in DNA: TGTGCCAGCAGCCGGACTAGCGGGGAATACAATGAGCAGTTCTTC.

This clonotype turned up a few times. The V call is TRBV27, the J call TRBJ2-2, with 7 bases identical to TRBD2. Germline loops: CDR1 MNHEY, CDR2 SMNVEV (reference sequence). There are 14 residues in the CDR3. Trimming cost V 5 bases and J 7 bases; bases outside gene matches: 7. The CDR3 DNA sequence: TGTGCCAGCAGTCCCCGGGAGGCAGGCGGGGAGCTGTTTTTT. Translated: CASSPREAGGELFF.

V and J are TRBV12-3 or TRBV12-4 and TRBJ2-7, with 9 bases that match TRBD2. This CDR3 is 18 amino acids long. The J segment lost 2 bases and the V segment lost 3 bases, leaving 14 bases of the junction unmatched. The CDR3 DNA is TGTGCCAGCAGTTTTGACGGGTTTCTAGCGGGAATTCCCTACGAGCAGTACTTC. Protein product: CASSFDGFLAGIPYEQYF.

The gene calls are TRBV2 and TRBJ1-5; TRBD1 aligns across 9 bases. Looked up from germline, CDR1 is SNHLY and CDR2 is FYNNEI. The CDR3 has 18 residues. The CDR3 DNA reads as TGTACCTGCAGTCCGGGACAGGGAATCGGGTCCAGCAATCAGCCCCAGCATTTT. Residues: CTCSPGQGIGSSNQPQHF.

The CDR3 nucleotides are TGTGCCAGCAGTCCCCCGGCGGGGCCCTACGAGCAGTACTTC. Amino acid sequence: CASSPPAGPYEQYF. The chain couples TRBV12-3 or TRBV12-4 to TRBJ2-7, with D perhaps matching TRBD2 (6 bases). This CDR3 contains 14 residues. V lost 5 bases and J lost 2, with 13 bases in between.

The rearrangement uses TRBV6-1 and TRBJ2-1; D gene unclear. Germline CDR1 MNHNS, CDR2 SASEGT. V lost 7 bases, J lost 6 bases, and 25 bases lay in between. The CDR3 has 17 residues. In nucleotides, the CDR3 is TGTGCCAGCAACGAAGGGAAGGTTCGCGCAGACGGCAATGAGCAGTTCTTC. Its translation: CASNEGKVRADGNEQFF.

V gene TRBV20-1 combines with J gene TRBJ2-1; 7 bases map to TRBD2. CDR3 length: 18 residues. V lost 6 bases to trimming and J lost 7 bases; unmatched junction nucleotides: 24. Germline V lookup: CDR1 DFQATT, CDR2 SNEGSKA (reference sequence). The CDR3 is CSAMGLLLGAATTNEQFF. The CDR3 DNA reads as TGCAGTGCGATGGGACTACTACTAGGAGCCGCTACTACTAATGAGCAGTTCTTC.

The chain recombines TRBV2 with TRBJ2-1, with D unclear. V shed 4 bases and J shed 2 bases, with 12 bases lying between them. There are 15 residues in the CDR3. CDR1 SNHLY and CDR2 FYNNEI come from the germline V gene. CDR3 in DNA: TGTGCCAGCAGTGCCAACGACTTAGCCTACAATGAGCAGTTCTTC. This sequence encodes CASSANDLAYNEQFF.

This clonotype was detected ten times or more. The rearrangement links TRBV9 to TRBJ2-7; D gene ambiguous. The germline V gene has CDR1 SGDLS and CDR2 YYNGEE. The CDR3 is 12 amino acids. With 3 bases removed from V and 6 bases from J, the gap between germline ends came to 10 bases. CDR3 protein: CASSGTDPEQYF. CDR3 DNA sequence: TGTGCCAGCAGCGGAACAGACCCCGAGCAGTACTTC. Together with reference TRBV9 and TRBJ2-7, the CDR3 gives the full variable domain: DSGVTQTPKHLITATGQRVTLRCSPRSGDLSVYWYQQSLDQGLQFLIQYYNGEERAKGNILERFSAQQFPDLHSELNLSSLELGDSALYFCASSGTDPEQYFGPGTRLTVT.

The genes are TRBV7-9 and TRBJ2-1, with 8 bases that match TRBD2. From germline, CDR1 is SEHNR and CDR2 FQNEAQ (reference sequence). V lost 2 bases to trimming and J lost 2 bases; unmatched junction nucleotides: 5. The CDR3 is 16 amino acids. The CDR3 sequence is CASSLITGRAYNEQFF. In DNA, the CDR3 is TGTGCCAGCAGCTTAATTACCGGGAGGGCCTACAATGAGCAGTTCTTC.

V usage is TRBV6-1 and J usage is TRBJ2-7; weak D call: TRBD2 (6 bases). V dropped 4 bases and J dropped 2 bases, with 15 bases sitting between them. Germline loops: CDR1 MNHNS, CDR2 SASEGT. There are 15 residues in the CDR3. This CDR3 reads CASSGAPWGAYEQYF. As DNA, the CDR3 is TGTGCCAGCAGTGGGGCCCCGTGGGGGGCCTACGAGCAGTACTTC.